The 9 T cell receptor beta chains below come from one sample, sequenced in a study of cytomegalovirus exposure and HLA in healthy donors. Vbeta (60) and Jbeta (13) primers were used in the PCR. Data came from immunoSEQ multiplex PCR; TCRdb stores just in-frame clones and leaves some out. The table includes fewer than 200,000 clones, 70% to 85% detected once. The source material was PBMCs. Receptors originate from a man aged 35-49 years in good health and CMV-seropositive.

This chain links TRBV11-1 with TRBJ2-7; the match to TRBD1 covers 8 bases. The junction had 2 bases not matched to a gene; V was cut back by 1 base and J by 3 bases. CDR1 and CDR2 from the germline V gene are SGHAT and FQDESV (reference sequence). The CDR3 extends over 14 amino acids. The CDR3 DNA reads TGTGCCAGCAGCTTAGTAGGGACAGGCTACGAGCAGTACTTC. The encoded protein is CASSLVGTGYEQYF.

The genes are TRBV9 and TRBJ1-4; D is possibly TRBD1 (5 bases). The CDR3 is made up of 15 amino acids. V was clipped by 1 base and J by 8 bases, with 15 bases between them. Germline CDR1 is SGDLS and CDR2 is YYNGEE. The CDR3 DNA reads TGTGCCAGCAGCGTATCGGAGGGGAACCGGGAAAAACTGTTTTTT. Translating it yields CASSVSEGNREKLFF.

The sample holds a few counts of this clone. The chain links TRBV5-1 to TRBJ2-3; D perhaps matches TRBD2 (6 bases). Germline CDR1 reads SGHRS; CDR2 reads YFSETQ. Trimming cost V 2 bases and J 5 bases, with 18 bases left between them. This CDR3 region has 16 residues. The CDR3 DNA follows: TGCGCCAGCAGCTTACTAGCTGTAGGGACTTTAGATACGCAGTATTTT. This gives the protein CASSLLAVGTLDTQYF.

The V gene is TRBV29-1, the J gene TRBJ2-3, with D maybe TRBD2 (6 bases). Germline CDR1 reads SQVTM; CDR2 reads ANQGSEA. V lost 1 base, J lost 10 bases, and 18 bases lay in between. CDR3 length: 14 amino acids. The CDR3 nucleotides are TGCAGCGTTGAAGGGGCCGGCGGGGCAAGGGCGCAGTATTTT. It specifies CSVEGAGGARAQYF.

The chain uses TRBV2 and TRBJ2-1, with a possible D match to TRBD2 (5 bases). CDR3 length equals 12 residues. Trimming pared 3 bases from V and 10 bases from J, leaving 10 bases between. From germline, CDR1 is SNHLY and CDR2 FYNNEI. The CDR3 region is CASSELSGEQFF. The CDR3 nucleotides are TGTGCCAGCAGTGAGTTGAGCGGCGAGCAGTTCTTC.

This chain joins TRBV7-2 and TRBJ2-2; 12 bases are a match to TRBD2. This CDR3 is 17 amino acids long. Germline CDR1 is SGHTA and CDR2 is FQGNSA. V was pared by 4 bases and J by 6 bases, with 9 bases of the junction left unmatched. CDR3 in amino acids: CASSYSPGLAGSGELFF. CDR3 DNA: TGTGCCAGCAGCTATTCCCCGGGACTAGCGGGTTCCGGGGAGCTGTTTTTT.

This chain links TRBV7-9 with TRBJ2-1; unclear D gene. From germline, CDR1 is SEHNR and CDR2 FQNEAQ (reference sequence). The V end lost 5 bases, the J end lost 12 bases, and 14 bases lay between the germline ends. This CDR3 has 12 amino acids. The CDR3 protein is CASSHADCGQFF. The CDR3 region has the DNA TGTGCCAGCAGCCACGCCGACTGCGGGCAGTTCTTC.

The rearrangement links TRBV4-3 to TRBJ2-7, with D maybe TRBD2 (6 bases). Germline V gene sequence: CDR1 LGHNA, CDR2 YSLEER. This CDR3 comprises 13 residues. V lost 0 bases to trimming and J lost 13 bases, with 16 bases between them. This CDR3 reads CASSQDTGTGVYF. Here the CDR3 DNA reads TGCGCCAGCAGCCAAGACACCGGAACGGGAGTTTACTTC.

This clone was seen a single time. The chain uses TRBV30 and TRBJ2-1, with 8 bases matching TRBD2. CDR3 length: 16 amino acids. V was pared by 3 bases and J by 2 bases, with 9 bases of the junction left unmatched. Germline V gene data show CDR1 as GTSNPN and CDR2 as SVGIG (reference sequence). CDR3 sequence (DNA): TGTGCCTGGAGCCCCGCGACGGGAGGGGCCTACAATGAGCAGTTCTTC. Translated: CAWSPATGGAYNEQFF.